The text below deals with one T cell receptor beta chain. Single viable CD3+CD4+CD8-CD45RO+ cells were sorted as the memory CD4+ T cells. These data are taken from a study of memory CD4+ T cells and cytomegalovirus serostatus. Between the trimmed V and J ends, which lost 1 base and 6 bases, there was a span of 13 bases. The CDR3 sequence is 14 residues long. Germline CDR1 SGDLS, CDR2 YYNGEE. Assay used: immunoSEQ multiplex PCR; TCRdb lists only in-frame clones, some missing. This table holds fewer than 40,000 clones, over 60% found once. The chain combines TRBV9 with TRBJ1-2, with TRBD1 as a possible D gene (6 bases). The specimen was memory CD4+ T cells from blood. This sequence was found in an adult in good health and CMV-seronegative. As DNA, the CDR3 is TGTGCCAGCAGCGTAACTACAGGGAAACATGGCTACACCTTC. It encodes CASSVTTGKHGYTF.